The 27 T cell receptor beta chains reported below all come from one sample, sequenced in a study of blood T cell repertoires in COVID-19. TCRdb's copy holds only in-frame clones and misses some; the assay was immunoSEQ multiplex PCR. The sample contains 390,000 or so clones, 89% of which appear only once. The sequencing sample was made of peripheral blood. These receptors were taken from a woman in her twenties or thirties with COVID-19, enrolled during active disease.

The chain is built from TRBV11-3 and TRBJ2-2; 13 nucleotides match TRBD2. The germline gives CDR1 SGHNT, CDR2 YENEEA. Trimming at V came to 3 bases and at J to 3 bases, leaving 7 bases not matched to a gene. CDR3 length equals 18 residues. The CDR3 region is CASSLGNGLAGDTGELFF. The CDR3 DNA reads as TGTGCCAGCAGCTTGGGTAACGGACTAGCGGGGGACACCGGGGAGCTGTTTTTT.

The J gene is TRBJ2-1, the V gene TRBV5-1; D might be TRBD2 (6 bases). CDR3 size: 16 residues. CDR1 and CDR2 from the germline V gene are SGHRS and YFSETQ. The ends were cut back, 1 base at V and 4 bases at J, with 15 bases in the middle. The CDR3, as DNA: TGCGCCAGCAGCTTGACCGGCGGGATGGGGTACAATGAGCAGTTCTTC. It yields the protein CASSLTGGMGYNEQFF.

The chain links TRBV6-2 or TRBV6-3 to TRBJ2-1; D not certain. Germline CDR1 reads MNHEY; CDR2 reads SVGEGT. V shed 2 bases and J shed 10 bases, with 9 bases lying between them. CDR3 size: 12 residues. This CDR3 is CASSYPLLEQFF. CDR3 in DNA: TGTGCCAGCAGTTACCCTTTACTAGAGCAGTTCTTC.

The genes are TRBV6-5 and TRBJ1-2, with a possible D match to TRBD1 (6 bases). This CDR3 has 15 amino acids. Germline V gives CDR1 MNHEY, CDR2 SVGAGI. V was pared by 5 bases and J by 0 bases, with 13 bases between. The CDR3 here is CASSRGADTNYGYTF. The CDR3, as DNA: TGTGCCAGCAGTCGGGGGGCAGACACTAACTATGGCTACACCTTC.

The chain carries TRBV10-1 and TRBJ2-2; 7 bases are shared with TRBD1. This CDR3 is 15 amino acids long. Germline lookup yields CDR1 WNHNN and CDR2 SYGVQD (reference sequence). V shed 2 bases, J shed 7 bases, and the junction held 7 bases outside the gene matches. CDR3 in DNA: TGCGCCAGCAGTGAGCACACAGGGGACATCGGGGAGCTGTTTTTT. It yields the protein CASSEHTGDIGELFF.

The chain is built from TRBV24-1 and TRBJ2-3; a weak D match, TRBD1 (5 bases). This CDR3 spans 17 amino acids. Looked up from germline, CDR1 is KGHDR and CDR2 is SFDVKD. With 2 bases removed from V and 2 bases from J, the gap between germline ends came to 16 bases. In DNA, the CDR3 is TGTGCCACCAGTGATTCTACAATCCAGGGCACCACAGATACGCAGTATTTT. It translates to CATSDSTIQGTTDTQYF.

This chain joins TRBV4-3 and TRBJ2-3, with 8 bases identical to TRBD2. The CDR3 sequence is 16 residues long. The germline gives CDR1 LGHNA, CDR2 YSLEER. V dropped 3 bases and J dropped 6; count of bases not matched to a gene: 11. The CDR3 spells CASSQLAGKLGDTQYF. In nucleotides, the CDR3 is TGCGCCAGCAGCCAGTTAGCGGGAAAATTAGGCGATACGCAGTATTTT.

V gene TRBV10-3 combines with J gene TRBJ1-2, with TRBD1 matching over 7 bases. Trimming at V came to 6 bases and at J to 4 bases, leaving 5 bases not matched to a gene. This CDR3 has 13 amino acids. CDR1 is ENHRY and CDR2 is SYGVKD in the germline V gene. CDR3 nucleotides: TGTGCCATCAGGACGGGACAGATCTATGGCTACACCTTC. This gives the protein CAIRTGQIYGYTF.

V is TRBV2 and J is TRBJ2-3, with D possibly matching TRBD2 (5 bases). Trimming left V 2 bases short and J 2 bases short, with 11 bases between. This CDR3 is 15 amino acids long. CDR1 is SNHLY and CDR2 is FYNNEI in the germline V gene. The CDR3 region is CASSEWSGSTDTQYF. The DNA for the CDR3 is TGTGCCAGCAGTGAATGGAGCGGATCCACAGATACGCAGTATTTT.

This chain uses TRBV10-1 with TRBJ1-6, with D unresolved. Germline V gene sequence: CDR1 WNHNN, CDR2 SYGVQD (reference sequence). V was cut by 2 bases and J by 9 bases, with 8 bases left in between. This CDR3 region has 13 residues. The chain's CDR3 is CASSETVGSPLHF. CDR3 sequence (DNA): TGCGCCAGCAGTGAGACAGTCGGTTCACCCCTCCACTTT.

This chain links TRBV10-3 with TRBJ1-1; D is ambiguous. Per germline, CDR1 ENHRY and CDR2 SYGVKD. The V gene lost 4 bases and the J gene lost 0 bases, with 6 bases spanning the gap. The CDR3 is 13 residues long. CDR3 coding DNA: TGTGCCATCAGTGCTTTATTGAACACTGAAGCTTTCTTT. This gives the protein CAISALLNTEAFF.

The V and J genes are TRBV29-1 and TRBJ1-1, with a tentative D call TRBD1 (6 bases). Trimming cost V 5 bases and J 2 bases, with 15 bases left between them. This CDR3 region has 14 residues. From germline, CDR1 is SQVTM and CDR2 ANQGSEA. The CDR3 loop is CSVTRGQLNTEAFF. In DNA form, the CDR3 reads TGCAGCGTTACTCGAGGACAGCTAAACACTGAAGCTTTCTTT.

The rearrangement joins TRBV2 to TRBJ1-2; D gene uncertain. Trimming removed 6 bases at V and 0 bases at J, with 14 bases between. The CDR3 extends over 15 amino acids. Germline values: CDR1 SNHLY, CDR2 FYNNEI. DNA of the CDR3: TGTGCCAGCAGGGCCGGGTCAGCACCTAACTATGGCTACACCTTC. This encodes CASRAGSAPNYGYTF.

CDR3 region: CASSEKTGTGSNQPQHF. The DNA for the CDR3 is TGTGCCAGCAGTGAAAAAACCGGGACAGGGAGCAATCAGCCCCAGCATTTT. The chain has TRBV28 and TRBJ1-5; 9 bases fit TRBD1. Germline CDR1 reads MDHEN; CDR2 reads SYDVKM. The CDR3 consists of 17 residues. The V gene end was trimmed by 5 bases and the J gene end by 1 base; junction bases not matched to a gene: 9.

CDR3 region: CASSQSIDRWGQFF. The CDR3, as DNA: TGTGCCAGCAGCCAATCAATCGACAGGTGGGGTCAGTTCTTC. The chain has TRBV3-1 (or the pseudogene TRBV3-2) and TRBJ2-1, with D possibly matching TRBD1 (6 bases). Germline V lookup: CDR1 LGHDT, CDR2 YNNKEL (reference sequence). The CDR3 has 14 amino acids. Trimming pared 2 bases from V and 13 bases from J, leaving 18 bases between.

The chain is built from TRBV19 and TRBJ2-1; D may be TRBD2 (6 bases). Trimming stripped 9 bases from V and 5 bases from J, with 17 bases between. The CDR3 is 14 residues long. Germline V gene data show CDR1 as LNHDA and CDR2 as SQIVND (reference sequence). CDR3 sequence: CASAVAVVDNEQFF. The CDR3 DNA reads TGTGCCAGCGCCGTAGCGGTAGTCGACAATGAGCAGTTCTTC.

This sequence joins TRBV29-1 and TRBJ2-2; 8 bases match TRBD2. CDR1 is SQVTM and CDR2 is ANQGSEA in the germline V gene. The length of the CDR3 is 16 residues. J was trimmed by 0 bases and V by 3 bases; bases with no gene match: 6. The CDR3 sequence is CSVESSGATNTGELFF. The CDR3 DNA follows: TGCAGCGTTGAGAGTAGCGGGGCTACGAACACCGGGGAGCTGTTTTTT.

The genes are TRBV6-4 and TRBJ1-2; 8 bases fit TRBD1. The CDR3 contains 15 residues. Per germline, CDR1 MRHNA and CDR2 SNTAGT. The V gene end was trimmed by 6 bases and the J gene end by 4 bases; junction bases not matched to a gene: 10. The chain's CDR3 is CASREDRERSYGYTF. The DNA for the CDR3 is TGTGCCAGCAGAGAGGACAGGGAGAGAAGCTATGGCTACACCTTC.

The rearrangement joins TRBV6-2 or TRBV6-3 to TRBJ1-6; D may be TRBD1 (6 bases). Germline CDR1 reads MNHEY; CDR2 reads SVGEGT. This CDR3 comprises 16 residues. The V end lost 1 base, the J end lost 7 bases, and 14 bases lay between the germline ends. The CDR3 here is CASSYFLRGTNSPLHF. The CDR3 region has the DNA TGTGCCAGCAGTTACTTCCTCAGGGGTACGAATTCACCCCTCCACTTT.

This clone has only a few counts. The chain couples TRBV5-5 to TRBJ1-1; D is ambiguous. The CDR3 totals 13 residues. V was trimmed by 4 bases and J by 0 bases, leaving 7 bases between them. Germline CDR1 SGHKS, CDR2 YYEKEE (reference sequence). CDR3 residues: CASSLYLNTEAFF. The CDR3 DNA follows: TGTGCCAGCAGCCTCTACCTGAACACTGAAGCTTTCTTT.

This rearrangement joins TRBV10-3 to TRBJ2-3; 10 bases fit TRBD2. From germline, CDR1 is ENHRY and CDR2 SYGVKD. After removal of 11 bases from V and 0 bases from J, the junction contained 11 bases not matched to a gene. CDR3 length: 16 amino acids. The CDR3 sequence is CASRPPGLASTDTQYF. The CDR3 DNA reads as TGTGCCTCCCGACCCCCGGGACTAGCGAGCACAGATACGCAGTATTTT.

The V and J genes are TRBV5-1 and TRBJ2-3; D possibly corresponds to TRBD2 (5 bases). This CDR3 is 17 amino acids long. Germline CDR1 reads SGHRS; CDR2 reads YFSETQ. Trimming removed 4 bases from V and 7 bases from J, with 25 bases in between. Here the CDR3 DNA reads TGCGCCAGCAGCGCCCGGGGATCGACCCGGTTGATGAATACGCAGTATTTT. It encodes CASSARGSTRLMNTQYF.

The rearrangement links TRBV7-9 to TRBJ2-3; D ambiguous. Germline CDR1 reads SEHNR; CDR2 reads FQNEAQ (reference sequence). The CDR3 is 15 amino acids. The V end was cut by 0 bases, the J end by 2 bases, with 9 bases between. The DNA for the CDR3 is TGTGCCAGCAGCTTAGCGACAAGCTACACAGATACGCAGTATTTT. This encodes CASSLATSYTDTQYF. Combining the CDR3 with reference TRBV7-9 and TRBJ2-3 gives the whole variable domain DTGVSQNPRHKITKRGQNVTFRCDPISEHNRLYWYRQTLGQGPEFLTYFQNEAQLEKSRLLSDRFSAERPKGSFSTLEIQRTEQGDSAMYLCASSLATSYTDTQYFGPGTRLTVL.

The V and J genes are TRBV11-3 and TRBJ2-3; 8 bases agree with TRBD2. CDR1 SGHNT and CDR2 YENEEA come from the germline V gene. Trimming at V came to 5 bases and at J to 4 bases, leaving 8 bases not matched to a gene. The length of the CDR3 is 15 residues. The CDR3 DNA follows: TGTGCCAGCAGCCCGGGGACTAGGCGTCCAGATACGCAGTATTTT. Amino acid sequence: CASSPGTRRPDTQYF.

The rearrangement uses TRBV4-1 and TRBJ1-4; 7 bases are a match to TRBD1. Germline V gives CDR1 MGHRA, CDR2 YSYEKL. The V segment lost 4 bases and the J segment 4 bases; nucleotides outside the gene matches: 12. This CDR3 contains 17 residues. DNA of the CDR3: TGCGCCAGCAGCCTTAGACTGACAGGGAATATTAATGAAAAACTGTTTTTT. Amino acids: CASSLRLTGNINEKLFF.

The chain is built from TRBV6-6 and TRBJ1-5, with unresolved D. V dropped 4 bases and J dropped 5 bases, with 9 bases sitting between them. Germline CDR1 and CDR2: MNHNY and SVGAGI (reference sequence). The CDR3 has 13 amino acids. The CDR3 nucleotides read TGTGCCAGCAGTTTCGGGAACGATCAGCCCCAGCATTTT. It encodes CASSFGNDQPQHF.

The chain recombines TRBV11-2 with TRBJ1-1; 7 bases agree with TRBD1. Germline trimming cut 3 bases from V and 3 bases from J; bases unmatched to any gene: 7. The V gene's germline CDR1 is SGHAT and CDR2 FQNNGV. The CDR3 extends over 15 amino acids. Here the CDR3 reads CASSLGVQGDTEAFF. In DNA form, the CDR3 reads TGTGCCAGCAGCTTGGGCGTCCAGGGGGACACTGAAGCTTTCTTT.